This T cell receptor beta chain was found in a study of shared clonotypes between healthy human individuals. Study observations and caveats: Among the subsets, naive ones generally showed larger estimated richness than memory ones.

A note on this clone: Antigen unknown.

Some clones are missing from TCRdb's copy, which holds only in-frame ones; the method was immunoSEQ multiplex PCR. The sample has fewer than 2.5 million clones; 93% are singletons. The V end lost 6 bases, the J end lost 4 bases, and 19 bases lay between the germline ends. The CDR3 has 15 amino acids. In germline, CDR1 is KGHSH, CDR2 LQKENI. The sequence came from a man aged 18 to 29 in good health. Some clones in this sample may be carry-over from other donors' samples. The genes are TRBV18 and TRBJ2-7; no definite D call. Source material: naive CD4+ T cells from PBMCs. Subset reported: CD45RA+ positively selected. CDR3 DNA: TGTGCCAGCTCGCCGACTTCGGGCCTTCCGTACGAGCAGTACTTC. Its protein product is CASSPTSGLPYEQYF.